The source of this T cell receptor beta chain is a study of post-analysis software for immune sequencing data. Study findings and constraints: The study found significantly lower normalized Chao1 diversity in multiple sclerosis patients than in controls. TRBV5-6, TRBV5-1 and TRBV20-1 were among five TRBV segments more frequent in patients than controls.

Comment on this clonotype: Its target is not known.

Included in the TCR beta cDNA libraries were unique molecular identifiers. TCRdb itself ran the PCR reads through MiXCR, one entry per CDR3 protein. The sample includes hundreds of thousands of distinct CDR3 sequences, 25% to 30% seen only once; the top ten take 0.56%. The CDR3 is made up of 12 amino acids. Trimming cost V 8 bases and J 9 bases, with 13 bases left between them. Germline-derived CDR1 and CDR2 are LNHNV and YYDKDF (reference sequence). The genes are TRBV15 and TRBJ1-4; D is perhaps TRBD1 (5 bases). Input material: blood. The receptor was isolated from a girl aged 10 to 17 with multiple sclerosis. CDR3 sequence reads: CATGEGVQKLFF. In nucleotides, the CDR3 is TGTGCCACCGGGGAAGGGGTGCAAAAACTGTTTTTT.